The next 22 T cell receptor beta chains were all read from a single sample in a study of blood T cells in healthy people across ages. Then a second PCR, running roughly 7 to 11 cycles, was carried out with a sample-barcoded 5' primer and a J-beta primer mix. TCRdb reanalysed the 5' RACE reads using MiXCR and keeps one entry per CDR3 protein. This sample yields roughly 720,000 distinct CDR3 sequences, of which 50% to 65% are seen a single time; roughly 37% belongs to the top ten. Sequenced input: blood. The receptors derive from an elderly man in good health.

This clonotype was detected a few times. The chain joins TRBV13 to TRBJ1-5, with a tentative D call TRBD1 (6 bases). Germline loops: CDR1 PRHDT, CDR2 FYEKMQ (reference sequence). The CDR3 runs to 14 residues. Between the trimmed V and J ends, which lost 4 bases and 2 bases, there was a span of 9 bases. CDR3 coding DNA: TGTGCCAGCAGCTCGGGACACCGCAATCAGCCCCAGCATTTT. Protein product: CASSSGHRNQPQHF.

This rearrangement joins TRBV20-1 to TRBJ1-5; 9 bases match TRBD1. The CDR3 is 14 amino acids. The V gene end was trimmed by 6 bases and the J gene end by 2 bases; junction bases not matched to a gene: 5. CDR1 and CDR2 (germline): DFQATT, SNEGSKA (reference sequence). The CDR3 DNA is TGCAGTGCACGGACAGGGGACGGCAATCAGCCCCAGCATTTT. Translating gives CSARTGDGNQPQHF.

This chain connects TRBV7-9 to TRBJ2-1; D not certain. CDR1 is SEHNR, CDR2 FQNEAQ, per germline (reference sequence). The CDR3 has 11 amino acids. Trimming cost V 4 bases and J 8 bases, with 6 bases left between them. The CDR3 nucleotides read TGTGCCAGCAGCTGGAAGGATGAGCAGTTCTTC. This encodes CASSWKDEQFF.

This clonotype was counted only a few times. The chain's CDR3 is CASSYSLGYEQFF. As DNA, the CDR3 is TGTGCCAGCAGTTACTCGTTGGGGTATGAGCAGTTCTTC. This chain uses TRBV6-6 with TRBJ2-1, with D unclear. This CDR3 comprises 13 residues. V lost 0 bases, J lost 8 bases, and 8 bases lay in between. Germline lookup yields CDR1 MNHNY and CDR2 SVGAGI (reference sequence).

This clonotype was counted ten times or more. This chain joins TRBV5-1 and TRBJ2-7, with TRBD2 matching over 8 bases. Germline CDR1 SGHRS, CDR2 YFSETQ. This CDR3 contains 14 residues. Losses at the gene ends were 3 bases for V and 7 bases for J; bases not matched to a gene: 9. The CDR3 loop is CASSSGTSNSEQYF. DNA for the CDR3: TGCGCCAGCAGCTCCGGGACTAGTAATTCGGAGCAGTACTTC.

The V and J genes are TRBV4-1 and TRBJ2-7, with TRBD1 identical over 8 bases. The CDR3 loop spans 14 amino acids. Losses at the gene ends were 7 bases for V and 0 bases for J; bases not matched to a gene: 5. Germline V gene data show CDR1 as MGHRA and CDR2 as YSYEKL. The CDR3 sequence: CASTRGQGSYEQYF. The CDR3 DNA reads as TGCGCCAGCACTAGAGGACAGGGCTCCTACGAGCAGTACTTC.

V and J are TRBV20-1 and TRBJ2-3, with D uncertain. The germline V gene has CDR1 DFQATT and CDR2 SNEGSKA (reference sequence). The CDR3 is 15 amino acids. V lost 0 bases to trimming and J lost 0 bases, with 10 bases between them. CDR3 sequence (DNA): TGCAGTGCTAGAGATTGGTCCTCTAGCACAGATACGCAGTATTTT. As protein: CSARDWSSSTDTQYF.

This sequence joins TRBV29-1 and TRBJ2-3; 8 nucleotides agree with TRBD1. The CDR3 covers 15 residues. V lost 4 bases and J lost 0; bases outside the gene matches: 6. Looked up from germline, CDR1 is SQVTM and CDR2 is ANQGSEA. The CDR3 nucleotides read TGCAGCGTTGTGGGTCAGGGGGCTAGCACAGATACGCAGTATTTT. It is translated as CSVVGQGASTDTQYF.

Concerning this clonotype itself: A clone one base away is much larger, so this may be a read error. The V gene is TRBV27, the J gene TRBJ2-7; 13 nucleotides agree with TRBD2. CDR3 size: 16 residues. Germline loops: CDR1 MNHEY, CDR2 SMNVEV (reference sequence). Trimming removed 4 bases from V and 7 bases from J; junction bases left unmatched: 10. The CDR3 sequence is CASSWGLAGQYNEQYF. The DNA for the CDR3 is TGTGCCAGCAGTTGGGGACTAGCGGGGCAGTACAATGAGCAGTACTTC.

This chain joins TRBV10-3 and TRBJ2-4; D is perhaps TRBD2 (7 bases). The CDR3 contains 15 residues. Germline V CDR1 and CDR2: ENHRY, SYGVKD. Trimming removed 2 bases at V and 1 base at J, with 9 bases between. The CDR3 DNA is TGTGCCATCAGTGAGGGGGGGGCTGCCAAAAACATTCAGTACTTC. Translation: CAISEGGAAKNIQYF.

The chain links TRBV20-1 to TRBJ2-1; D perhaps matches TRBD2 (6 bases). There are 11 residues in the CDR3. Germline-derived CDR1 and CDR2 are DFQATT and SNEGSKA (reference sequence). V was clipped by 4 bases and J by 6 bases, with 7 bases between them. The CDR3 loop reads CSATTSNEQFF. CDR3 bases: TGCAGTGCTACGACTAGCAATGAGCAGTTCTTC.

This rearrangement joins TRBV5-1 to TRBJ2-7; D is tentatively TRBD1 or TRBD2 (6 bases each). Between the trimmed V and J ends, which lost 6 bases and 0 bases, there was a span of 16 bases. There are 15 residues in the CDR3. CDR1 and CDR2 (germline): SGHRS, YFSETQ. The CDR3 is CASIPGDTISYEQYF. The CDR3 DNA reads as TGCGCCAGCATCCCGGGGGACACCATCTCCTACGAGCAGTACTTC. Based on the CDR3 plus reference TRBV5-1 and TRBJ2-7, the full variable domain is KAGVTQTPRYLIKTRGQQVTLSCSPISGHRSVSWYQQTPGQGLQFLFEYFSETQRNKGNFPGRFSGRQFSNSRSEMNVSTLELGDSALYLCASIPGDTISYEQYFGPGTRLTVT.

The chain uses TRBV4-1 and TRBJ2-1, with 9 bases matching TRBD2. Germline assignment: CDR1 MGHRA and CDR2 YSYEKL. This CDR3 comprises 17 residues. V was pared by 4 bases and J by 8 bases, with 15 bases of the junction left unmatched. CDR3 amino acids: CASSLPPGGTSSHEQFF. The CDR3 bases are TGCGCCAGCAGCCTCCCCCCGGGGGGGACTAGCTCGCATGAGCAGTTCTTC.

The chain is built from TRBV16 and TRBJ2-2; D uncertain. CDR3 length: 13 residues. Germline values: CDR1 KGHSY, CDR2 FQNENV. Trimming removed 4 bases from V and 4 bases from J, with 7 bases in between. CDR3 sequence reads: CASSRLTTGELFF. The CDR3 DNA follows: TGTGCCAGCAGCCGGTTGACCACCGGGGAGCTGTTTTTT.

This clonotype has more than one count but fewer than ten. The V gene is TRBV6-5, the J gene TRBJ2-7; possible D gene TRBD1, 6 bases. The germline CDR1 and CDR2 sequences are MNHEY and SVGAGI. Between the trimmed V and J ends, which lost 6 bases and 0 bases, there was a span of 9 bases. The CDR3 is made up of 13 amino acids. The CDR3 nucleotides are TGTGCCAGCAGCCCGGGACACTCCTACGAGCAGTACTTC. Protein product: CASSPGHSYEQYF.

The table lists this clonotype with a few counts. This sequence joins TRBV29-1 and TRBJ2-2, with TRBD2 identical over 10 bases. This CDR3 contains 17 residues. Germline-derived CDR1 and CDR2 are SQVTM and ANQGSEA. V was clipped by 4 bases and J by 2 bases; unmatched bases: 10. In nucleotides, the CDR3 is TGCAGCGTTGGGCTAGCGGGAGCAGCCCTAAACACCGGGGAGCTGTTTTTT. Protein sequence: CSVGLAGAALNTGELFF.

This chain joins TRBV29-1 and TRBJ1-2; 9 bases fit TRBD1. The trim removed 2 bases at V and 7 bases at J, leaving 5 bases unmatched. CDR1 SQVTM and CDR2 ANQGSEA come from the germline V gene. The CDR3 is 13 amino acids. CDR3 amino acids: CSVELQGAGGYTF. The CDR3 DNA is TGCAGCGTTGAATTACAGGGGGCGGGTGGCTACACCTTC.

The J gene is TRBJ1-2, the V gene TRBV7-2; D gene unclear. Germline CDR1 SGHTA, CDR2 FQGNSA. The CDR3 length is 17 residues. The V and J ends lost 1 base and 0 bases respectively, with 15 bases between them. CDR3 region: CASSLGPKGTSNYGYTF. The DNA of the CDR3 is TGTGCCAGCAGCTTAGGTCCAAAGGGCACTTCTAACTATGGCTACACCTTC.

The chain recombines TRBV3-1 with TRBJ1-1, with D possibly TRBD1 on 5 matching bases. V was shortened by 0 bases and J by 3 bases, with 11 bases between the two germline ends. Germline CDR1 reads LGHDT; CDR2 reads YNNKEL (reference sequence). The CDR3 is made up of 15 amino acids. The CDR3 nucleotides are TGTGCCAGCAGCCAAGACGGGGGGGGGTACACTGAAGCTTTCTTT. Its translation: CASSQDGGGYTEAFF.

The chain combines TRBV21-1 with TRBJ2-1; the table's D call, TRBD1, was not checked against the DNA. TRBV21-1 is deemed a pseudogene. CDR3 length: 18 amino acids. CDR3 DNA sequence: TGTGCCAGCAGCAAAAGGGGGACTCCATCATGCTCCTACAATGAGCAGTTCTTC. Its protein is CASSKRGTPSCSYNEQFF.

The chain joins TRBV7-2 to TRBJ2-3; D not certain. With 1 base removed from V and 14 bases from J, the gap between germline ends came to 16 bases. CDR1 and CDR2 from the germline V gene are SGHTA and FQGNSA. CDR3 length: 13 amino acids. Here the CDR3 reads CASSLVLHRYAYF. CDR3 in DNA: TGTGCCAGCAGCTTAGTCCTGCACAGATACGCGTATTTT.

The rearrangement joins TRBV27 to TRBJ2-1; a possible D gene is TRBD2 (6 bases). The CDR3 is 16 residues long. The germline V gene has CDR1 MNHEY and CDR2 SMNVEV (reference sequence). V was pared by 6 bases and J by 2 bases, with 17 bases between. The CDR3 protein is CASSTRSGPAYNEQFF. The CDR3 DNA reads TGTGCCAGCAGCACCAGAAGCGGGCCCGCCTACAATGAGCAGTTCTTC.